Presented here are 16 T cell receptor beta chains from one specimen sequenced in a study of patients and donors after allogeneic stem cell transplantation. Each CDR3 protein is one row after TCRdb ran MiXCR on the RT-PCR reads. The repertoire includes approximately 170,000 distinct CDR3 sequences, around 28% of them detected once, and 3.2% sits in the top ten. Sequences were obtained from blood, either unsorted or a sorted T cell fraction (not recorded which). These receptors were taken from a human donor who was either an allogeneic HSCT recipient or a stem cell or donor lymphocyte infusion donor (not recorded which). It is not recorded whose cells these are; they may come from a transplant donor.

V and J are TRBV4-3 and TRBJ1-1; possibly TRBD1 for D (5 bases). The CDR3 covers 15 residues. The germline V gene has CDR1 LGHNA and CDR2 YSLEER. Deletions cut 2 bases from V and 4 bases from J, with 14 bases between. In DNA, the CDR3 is TGCGCCAGCAGCCAAAGAGGGGACGTGGGCACTGAAGCTTTCTTT. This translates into CASSQRGDVGTEAFF.

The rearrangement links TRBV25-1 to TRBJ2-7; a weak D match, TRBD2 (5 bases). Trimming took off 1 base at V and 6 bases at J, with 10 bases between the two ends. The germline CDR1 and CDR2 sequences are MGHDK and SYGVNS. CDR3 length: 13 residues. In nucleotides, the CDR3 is TGTGCCAGCAGTGAATTTTTTGGGAGCGAGCAGTACTTC. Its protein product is CASSEFFGSEQYF.

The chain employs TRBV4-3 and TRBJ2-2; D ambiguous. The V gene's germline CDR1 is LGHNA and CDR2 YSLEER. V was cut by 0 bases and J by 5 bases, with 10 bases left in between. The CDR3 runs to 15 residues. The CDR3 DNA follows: TGCGCCAGCAGCCAAGATCGAAGGATAACCGGGGAGCTGTTTTTT. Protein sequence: CASSQDRRITGELFF.

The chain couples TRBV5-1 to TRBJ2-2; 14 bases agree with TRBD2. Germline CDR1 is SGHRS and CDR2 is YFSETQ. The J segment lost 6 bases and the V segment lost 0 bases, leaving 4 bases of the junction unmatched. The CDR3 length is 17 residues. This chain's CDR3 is CASSLEETSGRAGELFF. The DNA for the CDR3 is TGCGCCAGCAGCTTGGAAGAGACTAGCGGGAGGGCCGGGGAGCTGTTTTTT.

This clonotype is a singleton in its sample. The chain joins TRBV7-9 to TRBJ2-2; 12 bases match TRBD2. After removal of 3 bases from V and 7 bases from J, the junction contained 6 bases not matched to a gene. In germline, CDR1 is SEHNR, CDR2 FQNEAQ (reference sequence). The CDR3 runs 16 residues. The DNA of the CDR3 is TGTGCCAGCAGCTTTAGACTAGCGGGAGACATCGGGGAGCTGTTTTTT. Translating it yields CASSFRLAGDIGELFF.

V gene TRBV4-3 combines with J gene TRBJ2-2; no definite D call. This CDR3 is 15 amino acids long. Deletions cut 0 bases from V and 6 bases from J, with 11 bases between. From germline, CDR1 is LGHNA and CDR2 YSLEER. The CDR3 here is CASSQEKRFAGELFF. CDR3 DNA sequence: TGCGCCAGCAGCCAAGAGAAAAGATTTGCCGGGGAGCTGTTTTTT.

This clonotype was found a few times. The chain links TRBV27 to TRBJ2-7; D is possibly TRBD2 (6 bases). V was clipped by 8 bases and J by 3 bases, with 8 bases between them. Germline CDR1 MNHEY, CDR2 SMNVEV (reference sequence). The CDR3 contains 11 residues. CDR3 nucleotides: TGTGCCAGCGGGACTTACTACGAGCAGTACTTC. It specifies CASGTYYEQYF.

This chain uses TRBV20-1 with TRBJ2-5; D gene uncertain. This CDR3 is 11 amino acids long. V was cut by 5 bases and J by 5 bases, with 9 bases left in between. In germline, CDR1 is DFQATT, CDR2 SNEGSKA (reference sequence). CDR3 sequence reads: CSAPVGETQYF. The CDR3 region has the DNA TGCAGTGCTCCAGTCGGGGAGACCCAGTACTTC.

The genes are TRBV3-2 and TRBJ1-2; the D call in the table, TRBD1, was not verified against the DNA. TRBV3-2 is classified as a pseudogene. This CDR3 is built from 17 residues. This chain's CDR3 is CASSRRTGDLPHYGYTF. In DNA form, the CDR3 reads TGTGCCAGCAGCCGCCGGACAGGGGATTTGCCTCACTATGGCTACACCTTC.

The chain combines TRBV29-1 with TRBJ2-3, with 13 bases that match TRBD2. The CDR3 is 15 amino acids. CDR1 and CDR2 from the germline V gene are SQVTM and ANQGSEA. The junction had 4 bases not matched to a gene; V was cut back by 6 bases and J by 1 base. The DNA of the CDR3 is TGCAGCGTGACAGGGACTAGCGGGGGCACAGATACGCAGTATTTT. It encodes CSVTGTSGGTDTQYF.

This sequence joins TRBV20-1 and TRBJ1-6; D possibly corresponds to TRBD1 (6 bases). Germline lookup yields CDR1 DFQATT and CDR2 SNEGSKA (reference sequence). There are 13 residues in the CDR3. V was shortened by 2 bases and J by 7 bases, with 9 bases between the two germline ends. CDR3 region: CSARRQANSPLHF. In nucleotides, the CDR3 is TGCAGTGCTAGAAGACAGGCCAATTCACCCCTCCACTTT.

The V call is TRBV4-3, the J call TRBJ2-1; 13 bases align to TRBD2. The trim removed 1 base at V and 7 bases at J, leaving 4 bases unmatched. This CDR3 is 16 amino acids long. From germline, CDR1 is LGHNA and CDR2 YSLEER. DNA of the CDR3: TGCGCCAGCAGCCAAGCCCTACTAGCGGGAGGGAATGAGCAGTTCTTC. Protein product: CASSQALLAGGNEQFF.

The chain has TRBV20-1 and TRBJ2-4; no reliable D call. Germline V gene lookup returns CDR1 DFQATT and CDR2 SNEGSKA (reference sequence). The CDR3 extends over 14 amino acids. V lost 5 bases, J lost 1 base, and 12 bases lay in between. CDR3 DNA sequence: TGCAGTGCTCTAAAGGCTCCCGCCAAAAACATTCAGTACTTC. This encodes CSALKAPAKNIQYF.

DNA of the CDR3: TGTGCCAGCAGTTTTGGGGGTTTCGGTCAGGCGTATGGAAACACCATATATTTT. Amino acid sequence: CASSFGGFGQAYGNTIYF. The chain carries TRBV28 and TRBJ1-3, with a tentative D call TRBD1 (5 bases). The V end was cut by 3 bases, the J end by 3 bases, with 21 bases between. From germline, CDR1 is MDHEN and CDR2 SYDVKM. This CDR3 has 18 amino acids.

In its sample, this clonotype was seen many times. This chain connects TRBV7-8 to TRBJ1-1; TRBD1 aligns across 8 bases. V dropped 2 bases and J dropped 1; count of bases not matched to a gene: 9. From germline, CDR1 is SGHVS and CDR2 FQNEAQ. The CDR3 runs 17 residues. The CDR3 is CASSLRARDRRNTEAFF. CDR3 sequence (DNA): TGTGCCAGCAGCTTAAGGGCTCGGGACAGGCGGAACACTGAAGCTTTCTTT.

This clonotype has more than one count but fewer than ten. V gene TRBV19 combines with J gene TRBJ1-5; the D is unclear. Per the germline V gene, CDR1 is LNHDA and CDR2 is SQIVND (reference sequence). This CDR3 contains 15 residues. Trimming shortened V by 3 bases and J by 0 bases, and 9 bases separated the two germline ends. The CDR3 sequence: CASSMDSISNQPQHF. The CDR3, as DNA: TGTGCCAGTAGTATGGACTCTATTAGCAATCAGCCCCAGCATTTT.